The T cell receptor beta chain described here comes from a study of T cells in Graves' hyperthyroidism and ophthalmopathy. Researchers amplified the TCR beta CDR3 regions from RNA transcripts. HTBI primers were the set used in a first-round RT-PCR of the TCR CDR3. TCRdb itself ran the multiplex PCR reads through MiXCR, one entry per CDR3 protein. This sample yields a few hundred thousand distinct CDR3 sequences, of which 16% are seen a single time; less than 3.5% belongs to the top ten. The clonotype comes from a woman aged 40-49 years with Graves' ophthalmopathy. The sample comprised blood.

The CDR3 here is CASSAQDRKAFF. CDR3 nucleotides: TGCGCCAGCAGTGCCCAGGACAGAAAAGCTTTCTTT. The rearrangement links TRBV10-1 to TRBJ1-1; tentative D call: TRBD1 (6 bases). This CDR3 comprises 12 residues. Germline CDR1 is WNHNN and CDR2 is SYGVQD (reference sequence). Trimming took 4 bases from V and 9 from J, leaving 12 bases between them.